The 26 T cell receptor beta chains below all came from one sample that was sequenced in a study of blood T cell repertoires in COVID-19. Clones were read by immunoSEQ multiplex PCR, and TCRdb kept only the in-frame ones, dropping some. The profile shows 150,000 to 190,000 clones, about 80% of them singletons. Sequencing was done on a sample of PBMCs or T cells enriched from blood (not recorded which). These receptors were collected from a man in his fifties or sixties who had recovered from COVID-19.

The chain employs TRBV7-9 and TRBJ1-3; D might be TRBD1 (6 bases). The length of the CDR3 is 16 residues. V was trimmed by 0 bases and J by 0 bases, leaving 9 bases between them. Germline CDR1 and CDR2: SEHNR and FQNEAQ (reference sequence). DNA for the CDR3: TGTGCCAGCAGCTTAGCGCAGGGGAGCTCTGGAAACACCATATATTTT. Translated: CASSLAQGSSGNTIYF.

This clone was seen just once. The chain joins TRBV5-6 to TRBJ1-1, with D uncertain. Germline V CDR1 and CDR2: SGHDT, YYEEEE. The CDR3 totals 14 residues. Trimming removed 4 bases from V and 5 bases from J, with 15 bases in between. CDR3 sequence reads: CASSLAVGLTEAFF. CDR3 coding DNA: TGTGCCAGCAGCCTGGCGGTGGGCTTGACTGAAGCTTTCTTT.

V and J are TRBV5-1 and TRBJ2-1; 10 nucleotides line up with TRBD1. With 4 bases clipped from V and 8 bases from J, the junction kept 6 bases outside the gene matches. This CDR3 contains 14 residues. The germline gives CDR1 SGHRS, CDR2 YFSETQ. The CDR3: CASSQGQGVDEQFF. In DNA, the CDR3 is TGCGCCAGCAGCCAAGGACAGGGGGTGGATGAGCAGTTCTTC.

This CDR3 reads CASSKGWASGNTDTQYF. CDR3 nucleotides: TGTGCCAGCAGCAAAGGATGGGCCTCGGGGAACACAGATACGCAGTATTTT. The genes are TRBV5-8 and TRBJ2-3, with D possibly TRBD2 on 5 matching bases. CDR1 SGHTS and CDR2 YDEGEE come from the germline V gene. The CDR3 extends over 17 amino acids. Trimming stripped 4 bases from V and 2 bases from J, with 20 bases between.

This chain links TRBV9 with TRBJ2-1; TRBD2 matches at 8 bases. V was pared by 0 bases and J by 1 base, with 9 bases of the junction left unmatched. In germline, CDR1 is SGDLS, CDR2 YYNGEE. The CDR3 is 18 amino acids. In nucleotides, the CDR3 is TGTGCCAGCAGCGTAGCTACTCAGGTAGCGGGATCCTACAATGAGCAGTTCTTC. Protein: CASSVATQVAGSYNEQFF.

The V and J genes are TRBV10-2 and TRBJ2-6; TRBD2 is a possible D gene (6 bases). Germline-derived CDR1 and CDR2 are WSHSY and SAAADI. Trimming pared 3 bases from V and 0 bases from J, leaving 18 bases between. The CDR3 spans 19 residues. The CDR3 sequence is CASSERWAGRSSGANVLTF. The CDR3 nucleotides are TGCGCCAGCAGTGAAAGGTGGGCAGGGAGGAGCTCTGGGGCCAACGTCCTGACTTTC.

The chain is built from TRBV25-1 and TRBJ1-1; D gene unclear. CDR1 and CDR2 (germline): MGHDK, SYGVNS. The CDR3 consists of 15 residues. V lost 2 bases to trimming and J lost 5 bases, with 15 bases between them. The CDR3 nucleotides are TGTGCCAGCAGTGAAACTGCATGGGCGCGAACTGAAGCTTTCTTT. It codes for CASSETAWARTEAFF.

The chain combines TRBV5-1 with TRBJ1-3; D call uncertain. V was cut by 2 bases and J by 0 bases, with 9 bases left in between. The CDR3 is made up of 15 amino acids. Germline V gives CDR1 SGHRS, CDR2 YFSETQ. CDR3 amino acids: CASSFSAGSGNTIYF. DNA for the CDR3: TGCGCCAGCAGCTTTTCCGCCGGCTCTGGAAACACCATATATTTT.

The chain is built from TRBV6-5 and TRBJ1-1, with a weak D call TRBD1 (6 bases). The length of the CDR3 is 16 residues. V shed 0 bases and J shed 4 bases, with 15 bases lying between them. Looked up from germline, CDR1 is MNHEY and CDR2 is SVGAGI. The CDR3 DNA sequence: TGTGCCAGCAGTTACTCATCGGGGGGCCTGTCCACTGAAGCTTTCTTT. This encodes CASSYSSGGLSTEAFF.

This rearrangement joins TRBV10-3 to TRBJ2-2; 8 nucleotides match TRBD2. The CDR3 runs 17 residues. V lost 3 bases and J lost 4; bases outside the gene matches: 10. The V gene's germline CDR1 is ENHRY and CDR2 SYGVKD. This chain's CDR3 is CAISDRAGVGSTGELFF. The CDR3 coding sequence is TGTGCCATCAGTGATAGAGCGGGGGTAGGGAGCACCGGGGAGCTGTTTTTT.

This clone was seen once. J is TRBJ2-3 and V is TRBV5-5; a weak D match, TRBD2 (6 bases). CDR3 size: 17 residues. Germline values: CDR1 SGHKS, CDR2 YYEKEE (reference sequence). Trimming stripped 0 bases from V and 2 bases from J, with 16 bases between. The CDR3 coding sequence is TGTGCCAGCAGCTTGGTTTTAGTGCTAGCGCCCACAGATACGCAGTATTTT. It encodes CASSLVLVLAPTDTQYF.

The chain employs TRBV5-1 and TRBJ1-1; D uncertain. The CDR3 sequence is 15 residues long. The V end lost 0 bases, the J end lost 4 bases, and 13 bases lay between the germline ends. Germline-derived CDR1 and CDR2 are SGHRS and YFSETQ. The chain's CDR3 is CASSLASQKITEAFF. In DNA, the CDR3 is TGCGCCAGCAGCTTGGCGTCACAGAAAATCACTGAAGCTTTCTTT.

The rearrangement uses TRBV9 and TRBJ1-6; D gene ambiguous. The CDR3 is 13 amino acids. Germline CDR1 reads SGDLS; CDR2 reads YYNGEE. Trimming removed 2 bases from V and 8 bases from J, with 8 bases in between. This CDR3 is CASSVRSDSPLHF. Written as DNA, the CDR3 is TGTGCCAGCAGCGTGCGATCCGATTCACCCCTCCACTTT.

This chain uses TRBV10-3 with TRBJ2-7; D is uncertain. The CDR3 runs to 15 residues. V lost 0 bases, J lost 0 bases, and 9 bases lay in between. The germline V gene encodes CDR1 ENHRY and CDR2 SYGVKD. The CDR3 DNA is TGTGCCATCAGTGAGTCAGACATCTCCTCCTACGAGCAGTACTTC. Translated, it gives CAISESDISSYEQYF.

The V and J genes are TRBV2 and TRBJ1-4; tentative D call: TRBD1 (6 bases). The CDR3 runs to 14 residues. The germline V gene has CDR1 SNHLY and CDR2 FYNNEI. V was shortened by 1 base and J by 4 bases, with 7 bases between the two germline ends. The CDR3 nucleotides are TGTGCCAGCAGTGAAGACAGGGTTAATGAAAAACTGTTTTTT. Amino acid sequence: CASSEDRVNEKLFF.

The CDR3 here is CASSAGLSRNTIYF. CDR3 nucleotide sequence: TGTGCCAGCAGCGCCGGACTTTCTAGAAACACCATATATTTT. This chain uses TRBV5-6 with TRBJ1-3; D remains ambiguous. The CDR3 spans 14 residues. Trimming pared 4 bases from V and 5 bases from J, leaving 13 bases between. Looked up from germline, CDR1 is SGHDT and CDR2 is YYEEEE.

The chain's CDR3 is CASSSGVRAFF. DNA for the CDR3: TGCGCCAGCAGCTCAGGGGTTAGGGCTTTCTTT. The genes are TRBV5-1 and TRBJ1-1; TRBD1 might be the D (6 bases). Trimming took off 3 bases at V and 11 bases at J, with 11 bases between the two ends. This CDR3 has 11 amino acids. In germline, CDR1 is SGHRS, CDR2 YFSETQ.

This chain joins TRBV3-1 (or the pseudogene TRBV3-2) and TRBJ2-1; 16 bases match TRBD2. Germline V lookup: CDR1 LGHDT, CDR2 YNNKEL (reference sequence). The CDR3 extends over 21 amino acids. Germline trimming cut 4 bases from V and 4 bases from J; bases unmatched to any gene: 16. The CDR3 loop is CASSRRPLVPGLAGGYNEQFF. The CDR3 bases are TGTGCCAGCAGCCGGAGACCCCTAGTCCCGGGACTAGCGGGGGGGTACAATGAGCAGTTCTTC.

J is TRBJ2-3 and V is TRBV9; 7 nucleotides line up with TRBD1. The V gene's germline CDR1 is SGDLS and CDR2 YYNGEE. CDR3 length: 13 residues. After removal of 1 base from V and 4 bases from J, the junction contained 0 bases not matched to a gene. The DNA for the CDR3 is TGTGCCAGCAGCGTAACAGGGGCAGATACGCAGTATTTT. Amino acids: CASSVTGADTQYF.

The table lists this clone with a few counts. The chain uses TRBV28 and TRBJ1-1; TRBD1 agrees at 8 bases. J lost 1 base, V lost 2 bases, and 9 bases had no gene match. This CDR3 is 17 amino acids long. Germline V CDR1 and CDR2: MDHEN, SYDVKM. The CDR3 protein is CASSLIRDRRSNTEAFF. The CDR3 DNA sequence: TGTGCCAGCAGTTTAATCCGGGACAGGAGATCGAACACTGAAGCTTTCTTT.

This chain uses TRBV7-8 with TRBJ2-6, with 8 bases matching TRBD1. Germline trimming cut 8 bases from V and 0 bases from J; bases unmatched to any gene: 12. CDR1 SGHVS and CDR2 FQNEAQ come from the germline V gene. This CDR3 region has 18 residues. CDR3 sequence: CASRPDRTGPSGANVLTF. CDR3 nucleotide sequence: TGTGCCAGCCGCCCCGACCGGACAGGGCCCTCTGGGGCCAACGTCCTGACTTTC.

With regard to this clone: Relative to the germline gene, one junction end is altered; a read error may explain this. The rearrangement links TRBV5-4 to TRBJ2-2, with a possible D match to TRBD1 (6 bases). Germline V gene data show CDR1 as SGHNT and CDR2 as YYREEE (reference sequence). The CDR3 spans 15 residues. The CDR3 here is CASSLGAQNTGELFF. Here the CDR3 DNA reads TGTGCCAGCAGTTTGGGGGCGCAGAACACCGGGGAGCTGTTTTTT.

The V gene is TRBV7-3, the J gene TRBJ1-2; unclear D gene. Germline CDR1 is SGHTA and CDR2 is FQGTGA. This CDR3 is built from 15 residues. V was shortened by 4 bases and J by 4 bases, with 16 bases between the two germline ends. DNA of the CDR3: TGTGCCAGCAGCTCAGGCTCCGATGGAGGCTATGGCTACACCTTC. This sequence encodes CASSSGSDGGYGYTF. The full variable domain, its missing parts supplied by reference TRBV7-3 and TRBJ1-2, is GAGVSQTPSNKVTEKGKYVELRCDPISGHTALYWYRQSLGQGPEFLIYFQGTGAADDSGLPNDRFFAVRPEGSVSTLKIQRTERGDSAVYLCASSSGSDGGYGYTFGSGTRLTVV.

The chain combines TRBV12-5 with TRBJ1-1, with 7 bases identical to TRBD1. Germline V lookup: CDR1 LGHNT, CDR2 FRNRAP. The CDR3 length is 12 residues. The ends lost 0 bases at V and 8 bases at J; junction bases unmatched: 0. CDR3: CASGLVTGEAFF. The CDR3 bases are TGTGCTAGTGGTTTGGTGACAGGGGAAGCTTTCTTT.

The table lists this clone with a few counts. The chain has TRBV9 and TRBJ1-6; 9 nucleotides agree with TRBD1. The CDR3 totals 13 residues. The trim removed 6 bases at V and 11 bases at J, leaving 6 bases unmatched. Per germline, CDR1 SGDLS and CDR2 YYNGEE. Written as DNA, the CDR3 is TGTGCCAGCACCGCCGGACAGGGGACACCCCTCCACTTT. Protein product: CASTAGQGTPLHF. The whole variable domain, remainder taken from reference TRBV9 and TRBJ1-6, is DSGVTQTPKHLITATGQRVTLRCSPRSGDLSVYWYQQSLDQGLQFLIQYYNGEERAKGNILERFSAQQFPDLHSELNLSSLELGDSALYFCASTAGQGTPLHFGNGTRLTVT.

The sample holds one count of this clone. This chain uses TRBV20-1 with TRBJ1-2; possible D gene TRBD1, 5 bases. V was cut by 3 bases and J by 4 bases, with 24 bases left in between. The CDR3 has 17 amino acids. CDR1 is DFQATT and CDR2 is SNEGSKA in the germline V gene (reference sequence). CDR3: CSASLQGQRNWGYGYTF. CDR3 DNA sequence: TGCAGTGCTAGTTTGCAGGGCCAGAGAAATTGGGGCTATGGCTACACCTTC.